The entry below gives a single T cell receptor (beta chain) sequence along with its context. Using immunoSEQ multiplex PCR, the repertoire was profiled, and TCRdb retains in-frame clones only, with some absent. The profile shows about 140,000 clones, 84% of them singletons. This specimen comes from a study of blood T cell repertoires in COVID-19. The CDR3 runs 14 residues. In germline, CDR1 is LNHDA, CDR2 SQIVND (reference sequence). Trimming removed 7 bases from V and 4 bases from J, with 16 bases in between. V gene TRBV19 combines with J gene TRBJ1-1; D is perhaps TRBD1 (6 bases). The origin of this receptor is a man in his forties with acute COVID-19. The source material was PBMCs or T cells enriched from blood (not recorded which). Here the CDR3 DNA reads TGTGCCAGTACCACAAGACAGGAATTCACTGAAGCTTTCTTT. It translates to CASTTRQEFTEAFF.